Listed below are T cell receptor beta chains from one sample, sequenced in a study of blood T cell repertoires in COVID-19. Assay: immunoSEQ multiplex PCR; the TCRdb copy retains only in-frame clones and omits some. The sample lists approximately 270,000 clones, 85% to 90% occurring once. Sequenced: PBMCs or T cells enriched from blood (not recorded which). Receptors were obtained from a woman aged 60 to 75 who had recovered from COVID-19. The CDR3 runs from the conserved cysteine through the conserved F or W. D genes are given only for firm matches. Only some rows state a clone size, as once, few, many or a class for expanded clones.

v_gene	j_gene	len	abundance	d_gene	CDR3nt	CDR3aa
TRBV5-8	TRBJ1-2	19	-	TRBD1	TGTGCCAGCAGCTCCATCTACCAGGGGGCTATCACGTTTAACTATGGCTACACCTTC	CASSSIYQGAITFNYGYTF
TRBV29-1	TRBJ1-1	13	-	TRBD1	TGCAGCGTTGAAAAAGGGGGCTTAAGTGAAGCTTTCTTT	CSVEKGGLSEAFF
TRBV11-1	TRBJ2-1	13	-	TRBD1	TGTGCCAGCAGAACCACAGGGGGACATGAGCAGTTCTTC	CASRTTGGHEQFF
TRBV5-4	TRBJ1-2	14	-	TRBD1	TGTGCCAGCAGCTCCCGGGACAGGGCCGACCGCTACACCTTC	CASSSRDRADRYTF
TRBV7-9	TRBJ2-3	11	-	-	TGTGCCAGCTCCGAGGCAGATACGCAGTATTTT	CASSEADTQYF
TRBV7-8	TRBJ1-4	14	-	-	TGTGCCAGCAGCTTACAGGCAACTAATGAAAAACTGTTTTTT	CASSLQATNEKLFF
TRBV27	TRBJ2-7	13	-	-	TGTGCCAGCAGTTGGGTACGGGGCTACGAGCAGTACTTC	CASSWVRGYEQYF
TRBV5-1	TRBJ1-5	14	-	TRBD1	TGCGCCAGCAGCCCCGGACAGGGGAATCAGCCCCAGCATTTT	CASSPGQGNQPQHF
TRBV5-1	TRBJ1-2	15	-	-	TGCGCCAGCAGCTTGGTTGAGGGCAGAAACTATGGCTACACCTTC	CASSLVEGRNYGYTF
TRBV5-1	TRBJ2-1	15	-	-	TGCGCCAGCAGCCTTGAAGGGGCAGGGTACAATGAGCAGTTCTTC	CASSLEGAGYNEQFF
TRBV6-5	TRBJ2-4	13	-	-	TGTGCCAGCACCCCCCCTGGAGAGAACATTCAGTACTTC	CASTPPGENIQYF
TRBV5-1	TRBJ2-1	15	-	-	TGCGCCAGCAGCCCCGTGGTGGGGGGGCTCAATGAGCAGTTCTTC	CASSPVVGGLNEQFF
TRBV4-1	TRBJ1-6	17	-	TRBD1	TGCGCCAGCAGCCTTCGGACAGGGCAATCCTATAATTCACCCCTCCACTTT	CASSLRTGQSYNSPLHF
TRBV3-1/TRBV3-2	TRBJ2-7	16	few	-	TGTGCCAGCAGCCAAGGGGGTGGAGGACTCTCCTACGAGCAGTACTTC	CASSQGGGGLSYEQYF
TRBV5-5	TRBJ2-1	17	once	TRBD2	TGTGCCAGCAGCTTGAGTAGCGGGGGGTCCTCCTACAATGAGCAGTTCTTC	CASSLSSGGSSYNEQFF
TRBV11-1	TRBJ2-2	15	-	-	TGTGCCAGCAGCTCACGGGACACTTACACCGGGGAGCTGTTTTTT	CASSSRDTYTGELFF
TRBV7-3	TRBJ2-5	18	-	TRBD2	TGTGCCAGCAGCTTAACGGCTAGCGGGGGGTCCCTCCAAGAGACCCAGTACTTC	CASSLTASGGSLQETQYF
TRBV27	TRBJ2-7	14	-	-	TGTGCCAGCAGTTCCATAGCGGCGTCCTACGAGCAGTACTTC	CASSSIAASYEQYF
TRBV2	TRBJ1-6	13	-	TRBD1	TGTGCCAGCAGGAACAGGGGCAATTCACCCCTCCACTTT	CASRNRGNSPLHF
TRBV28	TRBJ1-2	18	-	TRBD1	TGTGCCAGCAGTTTACTTCTCCCAGGGGGCAGTCCAGGCTATGGCTACACCTTC	CASSLLLPGGSPGYGYTF
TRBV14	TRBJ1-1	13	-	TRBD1	TGTGCCAGCAGCCGACAGGGGAACACTGAAGCTTTCTTT	CASSRQGNTEAFF
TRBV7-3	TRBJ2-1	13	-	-	TGTGCCAGCAGCGGGGGGTCCTACAATGAGCAGTTCTTC	CASSGGSYNEQFF
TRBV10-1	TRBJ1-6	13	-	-	TGCGCCAGCAGAGCGGACAGCTCTTCACCCCTCCACTTT	CASRADSSSPLHF
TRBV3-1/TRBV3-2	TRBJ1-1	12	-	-	TGTGCCAGCAGCCGGGGGGATACTGAAGCTTTCTTT	CASSRGDTEAFF
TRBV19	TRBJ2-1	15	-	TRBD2	TGTGCCGTAGAGATACCGGGAGGGCCGGCGTATGAGCAGTTCTTC	CAVEIPGGPAYEQFF
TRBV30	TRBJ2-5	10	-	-	TGTGCCTGGAGTAGGGGGACCCAGTACTTC	CAWSRGTQYF
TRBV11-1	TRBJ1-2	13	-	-	TGTGCCAGCAGCTTAGGCGGCCACTATGGCTACACCTTC	CASSLGGHYGYTF
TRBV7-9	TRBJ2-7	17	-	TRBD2	TGTGCCAGCAGCTCCTGGACTAGCGGGGTAAGCTCCTACGAGCAGTACTTC	CASSSWTSGVSSYEQYF
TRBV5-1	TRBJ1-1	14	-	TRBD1	TGCGCCAGCAGCTTGGCCTACAGGGGCACTGAAGCTTTCTTT	CASSLAYRGTEAFF
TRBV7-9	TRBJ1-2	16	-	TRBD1	TGTGCCAGCAGCTTATATCGGACAGGGACCTACTATGGCTACACCTTC	CASSLYRTGTYYGYTF
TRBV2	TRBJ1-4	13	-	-	TGTGCCAGCGGGAACAGGGTGGGTGAAAAACTGTTTTTT	CASGNRVGEKLFF
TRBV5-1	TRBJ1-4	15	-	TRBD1	TGCGCCAGCAGCGATCACAGGGGAACTAATGAAAAACTGTTTTTT	CASSDHRGTNEKLFF
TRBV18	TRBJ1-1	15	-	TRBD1	TGTGCCAGCTCACTGGGGGACAGTCGAACTTCTGAAGCTTTCTTT	CASSLGDSRTSEAFF
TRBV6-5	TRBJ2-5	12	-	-	TGTGCCAGCAGTCCAGGGTGGGAGACCCAGTACTTC	CASSPGWETQYF
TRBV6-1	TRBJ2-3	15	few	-	TGTGCCAGCAGTGACACGCCCGGGAGCACAGATACGCAGTATTTT	CASSDTPGSTDTQYF
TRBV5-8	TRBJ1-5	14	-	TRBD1	TGTGCCAGCAGCCTCGGGACAGGGGATCAGCCCCAGCATTTT	CASSLGTGDQPQHF
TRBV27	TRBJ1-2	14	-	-	TGTGCCAGCAGTTTATTCAGGGGAGTTTATGGCTACACCTTC	CASSLFRGVYGYTF
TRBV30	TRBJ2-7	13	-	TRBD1	TGTGCCTGGACCCATGGACAGGCCTACGAGCAGTACTTC	CAWTHGQAYEQYF
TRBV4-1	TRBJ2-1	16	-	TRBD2	TGCGCCAGCGGGGACGGACTAGCGGGGCCTTACAATGAGCAGTTCTTC	CASGDGLAGPYNEQFF
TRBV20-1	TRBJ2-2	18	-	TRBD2	TGCAGTGCTAGTGGGGAGGTAGCGGGGGGGCCGGACACCGGGGAGCTGTTTTTT	CSASGEVAGGPDTGELFF
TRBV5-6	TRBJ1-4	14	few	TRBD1	TGTGCCAGCAGCTTGTACAGGGGTGACGAAAAACTGTTTTTT	CASSLYRGDEKLFF
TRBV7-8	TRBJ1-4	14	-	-	TGTGCCAGCAGCCCTCCAGGGCCTAATGAAAAACTGTTTTTT	CASSPPGPNEKLFF
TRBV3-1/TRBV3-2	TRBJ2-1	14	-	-	TGTGCCAGCAGCCTGGGACTCTTAGTAAATGAGCAGTTCTTC	CASSLGLLVNEQFF
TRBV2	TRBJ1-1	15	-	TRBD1	TGTGCCAGCAAAGCCCAACAGGGGTTTCGTGTTGAAGCTTTCTTT	CASKAQQGFRVEAFF
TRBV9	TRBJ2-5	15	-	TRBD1	TGTGCCAGCAGCACCGGGACAGGGGAGCAAGAGACCCAGTACTTC	CASSTGTGEQETQYF
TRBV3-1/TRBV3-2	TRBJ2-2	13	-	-	TGTGCCAGCGGGCAGACGAACACCGGGGAGCTGTTTTTT	CASGQTNTGELFF
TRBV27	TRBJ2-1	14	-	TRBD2	TGTGCCAGCAGTTTATTACTAGCGGGAAATGAGCAGTTCTTC	CASSLLLAGNEQFF
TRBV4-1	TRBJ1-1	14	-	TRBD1	TGCGCCAGCAGCCGAGACAGGGAGAACACTGAAGCTTTCTTT	CASSRDRENTEAFF
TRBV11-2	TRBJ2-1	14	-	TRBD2	TGTGCCAGCAGCGAAACTAGCGGGGGTAATGAGCAGTTCTTC	CASSETSGGNEQFF
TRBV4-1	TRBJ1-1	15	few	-	TGCGCCAGCAGCCAAGCTTGGCCAATTAACACTGAAGCTTTCTTT	CASSQAWPINTEAFF
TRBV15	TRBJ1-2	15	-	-	TGTGCCACCAGCGACTTTAGAGGGACACCCTCTGGCTACACCTTC	CATSDFRGTPSGYTF
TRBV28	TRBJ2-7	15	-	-	TGTGCCAGCAGTCTCACCGGGTTCGGGGTGGACGAGCAGTACTTC	CASSLTGFGVDEQYF
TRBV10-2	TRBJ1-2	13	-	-	TGCGCCAGCAGTGAGTCGGGAGTGCCGGGCTACACCTTC	CASSESGVPGYTF